This passage covers 22 T cell receptor beta chains from one sample sequenced in a study of OX40 agonist ivuxolimab in advanced cancers. Sequencing used immunoSEQ multiplex PCR; TCRdb keeps in-frame clones, though not all of them. The sample gives roughly 75,000 clones, roughly 84% of which show up once; less than 8% is in the top ten. Sample: CD4+ or CD8+ T cells sorted from blood, taken in a trial of the OX40 agonist ivuxolimab. The source is an adult with an advanced solid tumor such as melanoma, head and neck, liver or kidney cancer.

J is TRBJ1-1 and V is TRBV19; TRBD1 might be the D (6 bases). There are 14 residues in the CDR3. Germline V gene data show CDR1 as LNHDA and CDR2 as SQIVND (reference sequence). The V and J ends lost 5 bases and 1 base respectively, with 11 bases between them. The CDR3 is CASSLTGWNTEAFF. The DNA of the CDR3 is TGTGCCAGTAGTTTAACAGGGTGGAACACTGAAGCTTTCTTT. The variable domain in full, completed from reference TRBV19 and TRBJ1-1, reads DGGITQSPKYLFRKEGQNVTLSCEQNLNHDAMYWYRQDPGQGLRLIYYSQIVNDFQKGDIAEGYSVSREKKESFPLTVTSAQKNPTAFYLCASSLTGWNTEAFFGQGTRLTVV.

The chain has TRBV11-1 and TRBJ2-3, with 14 bases matching TRBD2. The CDR3 covers 18 residues. Germline V gene lookup returns CDR1 SGHAT and CDR2 FQDESV (reference sequence). The J segment lost 6 bases and the V segment lost 2 bases, leaving 10 bases of the junction unmatched. The CDR3: CASSLSGLAGGPWDTQYF. The CDR3 DNA follows: TGTGCCAGCAGCTTATCTGGACTAGCGGGGGGTCCTTGGGATACGCAGTATTTT.

This chain connects TRBV29-1 to TRBJ1-1; 10 positions match TRBD1. Looked up from germline, CDR1 is SQVTM and CDR2 is ANQGSEA. CDR3 length equals 15 residues. V shed 0 bases, J shed 6 bases, and the junction held 7 bases outside the gene matches. CDR3 in amino acids: CSVEEGTGTGAEAFF. CDR3 bases: TGCAGCGTTGAAGAGGGGACCGGGACAGGGGCTGAAGCTTTCTTT.

The gene calls are TRBV9 and TRBJ2-7; 12 bases map to TRBD2. Trimming cost V 4 bases and J 2 bases; bases outside gene matches: 4. Germline values: CDR1 SGDLS, CDR2 YYNGEE. The CDR3 is 15 residues long. The CDR3 bases are TGTGCCAGCAGCCCGGGGACTAGCGGGCCCTACGAGCAGTACTTC. Translating it yields CASSPGTSGPYEQYF.

Here the CDR3 DNA reads TGTGCCAGCAGCTTGCTTTATTCGTATGAGCAGTTCTTC. The encoded protein is CASSLLYSYEQFF. V gene TRBV5-5 combines with J gene TRBJ2-1; no clear D gene. The length of the CDR3 is 13 residues. Trimming removed 1 base from V and 8 bases from J, with 10 bases in between. Germline values: CDR1 SGHKS, CDR2 YYEKEE (reference sequence).

The V call is TRBV6-5, the J call TRBJ1-1; no reliable D call. CDR1 is MNHEY and CDR2 is SVGAGI in the germline V gene. Trimming took off 3 bases at V and 1 base at J, with 12 bases between the two ends. This CDR3 is 15 amino acids long. The CDR3 here is CASSYVKGRNTEAFF. The CDR3, as DNA: TGTGCCAGCAGTTATGTAAAGGGCAGGAACACTGAAGCTTTCTTT.

V is TRBV28 and J is TRBJ2-3; the match to TRBD2 covers 11 bases. V lost 5 bases and J lost 2; bases outside the gene matches: 6. This CDR3 contains 16 residues. CDR1 and CDR2 from the germline V gene are MDHEN and SYDVKM. CDR3 loop: CASSDPSGGLTDTQYF. As DNA, the CDR3 is TGTGCCAGCAGTGATCCTAGCGGGGGGCTCACAGATACGCAGTATTTT.

The chain's CDR3 is CASSPGTSGRFGTQYF. DNA of the CDR3: TGTGCCAGCAGCCCGGGGACTAGCGGGAGGTTTGGGACCCAGTACTTC. The gene calls are TRBV14 and TRBJ2-5; TRBD2 agrees at 15 bases. With V trimmed by 4 bases and J by 7 bases, 7 bases remained unmatched. This CDR3 region has 16 residues. Germline V gene lookup returns CDR1 SGHDN and CDR2 FVKESK.

This clone was detected only once. The chain has TRBV19 and TRBJ1-4; 9 bases fit TRBD1. CDR1 and CDR2 from the germline V gene are LNHDA and SQIVND (reference sequence). Trimming at V came to 6 bases and at J to 2 bases, leaving 4 bases not matched to a gene. The CDR3 runs 15 residues. The CDR3 sequence: CASSRQGGTNEKLFF. The CDR3 nucleotides are TGTGCCAGTAGCCGACAGGGGGGGACTAATGAAAAACTGTTTTTT. Drawing the rest from reference TRBV19 and TRBJ1-4, the complete variable domain is DGGITQSPKYLFRKEGQNVTLSCEQNLNHDAMYWYRQDPGQGLRLIYYSQIVNDFQKGDIAEGYSVSREKKESFPLTVTSAQKNPTAFYLCASSRQGGTNEKLFFGSGTQLSVL.

The CDR3 DNA sequence: TGCGCCAGCACGATGCTAACGCACGGTAATGAGCAGTTCTTC. Amino acids: CASTMLTHGNEQFF. This chain links TRBV4-3 with TRBJ2-1; unclear D gene. Germline V CDR1 and CDR2: LGHNA, YSLEER. V was shortened by 7 bases and J by 7 bases, with 17 bases between the two germline ends. CDR3 length equals 14 residues.

The chain employs TRBV6-1 and TRBJ2-7; D is undetermined. CDR1 MNHNS and CDR2 SASEGT come from the germline V gene. The CDR3 has 14 amino acids. The germline V and J ends were trimmed by 2 bases and 10 bases, with 18 bases remaining between them. The CDR3 bases are TGTGCCAGCAGTGAAAGGTGGGAACCCTCCCCCCAGTACTTC. This gives the protein CASSERWEPSPQYF.

The gene calls are TRBV6-1 and TRBJ1-1; D not resolved. Germline V gives CDR1 MNHNS, CDR2 SASEGT. Trimming shortened V by 6 bases and J by 2 bases, and 13 bases separated the two germline ends. There are 14 residues in the CDR3. This CDR3 reads CASSDPRRNTEAFF. Here the CDR3 DNA reads TGTGCCAGCAGCGATCCGAGAAGAAACACTGAAGCTTTCTTT.

This chain links TRBV6-4 with TRBJ1-1; 7 positions agree with TRBD1. In germline, CDR1 is MRHNA, CDR2 SNTAGT. V shed 6 bases and J 1 base; nucleotides not matched to a gene: 5. The length of the CDR3 is 14 residues. For the CDR3, the DNA is TGTGCCAGCAGCGCCGGGACAGCGAACACTGAAGCTTTCTTT. This translates into CASSAGTANTEAFF.

The V gene is TRBV5-4, the J gene TRBJ2-1; possibly TRBD1 for D (6 bases). V lost 3 bases and J 10 bases, leaving 20 bases between the germline ends. This CDR3 is 15 amino acids long. Germline V gene data show CDR1 as SGHNT and CDR2 as YYREEE (reference sequence). DNA of the CDR3: TGTGCCAGCAGCTCACCCCCAGGGGCCCCCGAGGAGCAGTTCTTC. As protein: CASSSPPGAPEEQFF.

This chain joins TRBV5-1 and TRBJ2-7; 10 nucleotides line up with TRBD2. Germline V gene sequence: CDR1 SGHRS, CDR2 YFSETQ. V was clipped by 7 bases and J by 2 bases; unmatched bases: 9. CDR3 length: 15 residues. This CDR3 is CASQSASGRAYEQYF. The DNA for the CDR3 is TGCGCCAGCCAGTCCGCAAGCGGGAGGGCCTACGAGCAGTACTTC.

The J gene is TRBJ1-2, the V gene TRBV23-1; no clear D gene. TRBV23-1 is an open reading frame, and its role is uncertain. The CDR3 has 18 amino acids. The V and J ends lost 1 base and 3 bases respectively, with 21 bases between them. In DNA, the CDR3 is TGCGCCAGCAGTCAATTTGATCGCAGGAAGGGCGGGGACTATGGCTACACCTTC. Translating it yields CASSQFDRRKGGDYGYTF.

This clone was seen just once. The rearrangement links TRBV10-2 to TRBJ1-4; D gene ambiguous. Germline CDR1 WSHSY, CDR2 SAAADI. The CDR3 is 12 amino acids. With 0 bases removed from V and 14 bases from J, the gap between germline ends came to 10 bases. CDR3 residues: CASSESKEWLFF. CDR3 DNA: TGCGCCAGCAGTGAGTCGAAAGAGTGGCTGTTTTTT.

This chain connects TRBV2 to TRBJ1-3; D unclear. Germline assignment: CDR1 SNHLY and CDR2 FYNNEI. The CDR3 is 12 residues long. V lost 7 bases to trimming and J lost 4 bases, with 8 bases between them. The CDR3 DNA follows: TGTGCCAGCACGGGGTTAGGAAACACCATATATTTT. As protein: CASTGLGNTIYF.

The chain combines TRBV30 with TRBJ2-5; no definite D call. CDR3 length: 13 residues. Germline lookup yields CDR1 GTSNPN and CDR2 SVGIG (reference sequence). V shed 0 bases and J shed 5 bases, with 10 bases lying between them. The CDR3 DNA sequence: TGTGCCTGGAGTGTGTGGGGTGGGGAGACCCAGTACTTC. It translates to CAWSVWGGETQYF. The full variable domain, with the rest looked up from reference TRBV30 and TRBJ2-5, is SQTIHQWPATLVQPVGSPLSLECTVEGTSNPNLYWYRQAAGRGLQLLFYSVGIGQISSEVPQNLSASRPQDRQFILSSKKLLLSDSGFYLCAWSVWGGETQYFGPGTRLLVL.

V gene TRBV6-6 combines with J gene TRBJ2-7, with a tentative D call TRBD1 (5 bases). Germline-derived CDR1 and CDR2 are MNHNY and SVGAGI (reference sequence). Trimming pared 5 bases from V and 4 bases from J, leaving 15 bases between. This CDR3 is 14 amino acids long. The CDR3 sequence: CASSGRQGRYEQYF. The CDR3 bases are TGTGCCAGCAGTGGCCGGCAGGGTAGGTACGAGCAGTACTTC.

The CDR3 spells CASTSTSGATGELFF. The DNA for the CDR3 is TGCGCCAGCACCTCGACTAGCGGGGCCACCGGGGAGCTGTTTTTT. The J gene is TRBJ2-2, the V gene TRBV10-2; 11 positions agree with TRBD2. The CDR3 loop spans 15 amino acids. The junction had 5 bases not matched to a gene; V was cut back by 7 bases and J by 4 bases. In germline, CDR1 is WSHSY, CDR2 SAAADI.

The chain joins TRBV28 to TRBJ1-1; 9 bases agree with TRBD1. The ends lost 2 bases at V and 10 bases at J; junction bases unmatched: 5. CDR1 MDHEN and CDR2 SYDVKM come from the germline V gene. This CDR3 is built from 13 residues. The CDR3: CASSLVTGGRAFF. The CDR3 nucleotides are TGTGCCAGCAGTTTAGTGACAGGGGGGCGAGCTTTCTTT.